The 30 T cell receptor beta chains listed next were all sequenced from one sample in a study of monozygotic twins with cystic fibrosis. Only in-frame clones appear in the TCRdb table, and some are missing; sequencing was by immunoSEQ multiplex PCR. The data show 30,000 or so clones, with roughly 96% seen just once and around 0.18% held by the top ten. The sample taken for sequencing was blood. The receptors were gathered from a girl aged 2 to 10 with cystic fibrosis.

This chain uses TRBV7-3 with TRBJ2-2; D perhaps matches TRBD1 (6 bases). This CDR3 is 14 amino acids long. The germline V gene encodes CDR1 SGHTA and CDR2 FQGTGA. V was trimmed by 3 bases and J by 6 bases, leaving 11 bases between them. CDR3 residues: CASSLSRGAGELFF. CDR3 sequence (DNA): TGTGCCAGCAGCTTGAGCAGGGGTGCCGGGGAGCTGTTTTTT.

The chain is built from TRBV19 and TRBJ1-3; D remains unclear. V shed 8 bases and J shed 0 bases, with 8 bases lying between them. Germline V gene lookup returns CDR1 LNHDA and CDR2 SQIVND (reference sequence). This CDR3 is built from 13 residues. CDR3: CASSLGSGNTIYF. CDR3 DNA sequence: TGTGCCAGTTCGTTGGGCTCTGGAAACACCATATATTTT.

CDR3 amino acids: CSATHGPYNEQFF. CDR3 sequence (DNA): TGCAGCGCGACACACGGGCCCTACAATGAGCAGTTCTTC. This chain joins TRBV29-1 and TRBJ2-1; D remains unclear. V was cut by 7 bases and J by 2 bases, with 12 bases left in between. The germline V gene has CDR1 SQVTM and CDR2 ANQGSEA. The length of the CDR3 is 13 residues.

The chain combines TRBV5-1 with TRBJ2-5, with 9 bases matching TRBD2. CDR1 and CDR2 from the germline V gene are SGHRS and YFSETQ. The CDR3 sequence is 15 residues long. J lost 0 bases, V lost 7 bases, and 7 bases had no gene match. The CDR3: CASSLAGNNQETQYF. CDR3 in DNA: TGCGCCAGCTCCCTAGCGGGGAACAACCAAGAGACCCAGTACTTC.

This rearrangement joins TRBV20-1 to TRBJ2-1; D is unclear. CDR3 length: 11 residues. The germline V and J ends were trimmed by 3 bases and 6 bases, with 6 bases remaining between them. CDR1 DFQATT and CDR2 SNEGSKA come from the germline V gene (reference sequence). CDR3 loop: CSARPFNEQFF. The DNA of the CDR3 is TGCAGTGCTAGGCCCTTCAATGAGCAGTTCTTC.

This chain connects TRBV5-1 to TRBJ2-5; D uncertain. The V end was cut by 4 bases, the J end by 0 bases, with 10 bases between. Germline loops: CDR1 SGHRS, CDR2 YFSETQ. The CDR3 totals 14 residues. The CDR3 coding sequence is TGCGCCAGCAGCGCCTCTAGAAACCAAGAGACCCAGTACTTC. Translating it yields CASSASRNQETQYF.

The CDR3 nucleotides read TGTGCCTGGAGTACGGGCAGGGACAATCAGCCCCAGCATTTT. This translates into CAWSTGRDNQPQHF. V and J are TRBV30 and TRBJ1-5; weak D call: TRBD1 (5 bases). The germline gives CDR1 GTSNPN, CDR2 SVGIG (reference sequence). The ends were cut back, 2 bases at V and 3 bases at J, with 11 bases in the middle. The CDR3 length is 14 residues.

The V and J genes are TRBV25-1 and TRBJ1-6, with 7 positions matching TRBD1. V lost 1 base and J lost 11; bases outside the gene matches: 8. Per germline, CDR1 MGHDK and CDR2 SYGVNS. The CDR3 has 15 amino acids. The CDR3 reads CASSEFGDSEPPLHF. DNA of the CDR3: TGTGCCAGCAGTGAATTCGGGGACAGCGAACCACCCCTCCACTTT.

Worth noting for this clone: At one end, the junction sequence differs from germline, possibly due to a read error. The chain employs TRBV7-8 and TRBJ1-2; the D is unclear. The germline gives CDR1 SGHVS, CDR2 FQNEAQ. The CDR3 contains 12 residues. CDR3 nucleotides: TGTGCCAGCAGCTTAGGCCGGGAGGCGTACACATTC. It specifies CASSLGREAYTF.

This clone was seen only once. The chain uses TRBV7-9 and TRBJ1-5; a weak D match, TRBD1 (6 bases). V dropped 5 bases and J dropped 7 bases, with 12 bases sitting between them. CDR1 is SEHNR and CDR2 is FQNEAQ in the germline V gene (reference sequence). This CDR3 contains 13 residues. The CDR3, as DNA: TGTGCCAGCAGCCCAGGGGTAGACCAGCCCCAGCATTTT. This sequence encodes CASSPGVDQPQHF.

The gene calls are TRBV27 and TRBJ2-5, with D perhaps matching TRBD2 (5 bases). V gave up 3 bases and J gave up 3 bases, with 14 bases separating them. Germline lookup yields CDR1 MNHEY and CDR2 SMNVEV (reference sequence). CDR3 length: 15 residues. CDR3 DNA: TGTGCCAGCAGTTTTACCTTAGGAGGAAAAGAGACCCAGTACTTC. Protein product: CASSFTLGGKETQYF.

This chain links TRBV7-9 with TRBJ2-7, with a possible D match to TRBD1 (5 bases). The V end was cut by 5 bases, the J end by 4 bases, with 12 bases between. The V gene's germline CDR1 is SEHNR and CDR2 FQNEAQ (reference sequence). The CDR3 has 13 residues. CDR3 amino acids: CASSVPRDYEQYF. CDR3 in DNA: TGTGCCAGCAGCGTCCCCAGGGATTACGAGCAGTACTTC. The complete variable domain, with remaining parts taken from reference TRBV7-9 and TRBJ2-7, reads DTGVSQNPRHKITKRGQNVTFRCDPISEHNRLYWYRQTLGQGPEFLTYFQNEAQLEKSRLLSDRFSAERPKGSFSTLEIQRTEQGDSAMYLCASSVPRDYEQYFGPGTRLTVT.

The V gene is TRBV29-1, the J gene TRBJ2-2; D unresolved. Trimming shortened V by 6 bases and J by 1 base, and 12 bases separated the two germline ends. The CDR3 has 14 amino acids. Germline V gives CDR1 SQVTM, CDR2 ANQGSEA. The CDR3 protein is CSVRTAGNTGELFF. CDR3 nucleotide sequence: TGCAGCGTCAGGACCGCCGGGAACACCGGGGAGCTGTTTTTT.

This chain joins TRBV6-5 and TRBJ1-1; D might be TRBD1 (5 bases). Between the trimmed V and J ends, which lost 2 bases and 1 base, there was a span of 8 bases. CDR1 and CDR2 (germline): MNHEY, SVGAGI. CDR3 length: 14 amino acids. CDR3 sequence: CASSYLQGNTEAFF. CDR3 in DNA: TGTGCCAGCAGTTACCTTCAGGGGAACACTGAAGCTTTCTTT.

This clone was found once. The junction departs from the called germline gene at one end, perhaps through a read error. In DNA form, the CDR3 reads TGTGCCAGCAGCGAAGAGGCAGGGGGCCCGAAGCAGCCCCAGCATTTT. Translated: CASSEEAGGPKQPQHF. This sequence joins TRBV2 and TRBJ1-5, with 8 bases fitting TRBD1. Per the germline V gene, CDR1 is SNHLY and CDR2 is FYNNEI. This CDR3 contains 16 residues.

The chain is built from TRBV19 and TRBJ2-1, with D possibly called TRBD1 or TRBD2 (6 bases each). CDR1 and CDR2 (germline): LNHDA, SQIVND (reference sequence). The CDR3 loop spans 17 amino acids. Trimming took off 5 bases at V and 10 bases at J, with 27 bases between the two ends. CDR3 loop: CASSLSAGTISREEQFF. The CDR3 nucleotides are TGTGCCAGTAGTCTATCAGCCGGGACAATCAGCCGGGAGGAGCAGTTCTTC.

The V call is TRBV19, the J call TRBJ2-1; D possibly uses TRBD1 or TRBD2 (5 bases each). Trimming cost V 5 bases and J 8 bases, with 13 bases left between them. Germline lookup yields CDR1 LNHDA and CDR2 SQIVND (reference sequence). The CDR3 runs to 13 residues. CDR3 in amino acids: CASSLLRGDEQFF. As DNA, the CDR3 is TGTGCCAGTAGTCTCCTTCGGGGCGATGAGCAGTTCTTC.

The rearrangement uses TRBV5-1 and TRBJ2-5, with D perhaps TRBD2 (5 bases). Trimming cost V 4 bases and J 0 bases, with 19 bases left between them. The CDR3 is 17 amino acids. The V gene's germline CDR1 is SGHRS and CDR2 YFSETQ. CDR3: CASSPMSGLSDQETQYF. The CDR3 nucleotides are TGCGCCAGCAGCCCGATGTCGGGATTGTCCGACCAAGAGACCCAGTACTTC.

The chain couples TRBV5-5 to TRBJ1-2; D ambiguous. CDR3 length: 17 amino acids. Germline V gene data show CDR1 as SGHKS and CDR2 as YYEKEE (reference sequence). V gave up 7 bases and J gave up 3 bases, with 25 bases separating them. In nucleotides, the CDR3 is TGTGCCAGCCTGCGGTCCTCGGGGATTAACCGGGACTATGGCTACACCTTC. Translated: CASLRSSGINRDYGYTF.

The chain couples TRBV28 to TRBJ2-3, with D maybe TRBD2 (5 bases). The CDR3 is 15 amino acids. V was shortened by 1 base and J by 2 bases, with 10 bases between the two germline ends. CDR1 is MDHEN, CDR2 SYDVKM, per germline. The CDR3 sequence is CASSLLRELTDTQYF. The CDR3 DNA sequence: TGTGCCAGCAGTTTATTACGGGAACTCACAGATACGCAGTATTTT.

This sequence joins TRBV7-9 and TRBJ1-4; no firm D call. The CDR3 is 13 residues long. Per the germline V gene, CDR1 is SEHNR and CDR2 is FQNEAQ (reference sequence). Deletions cut 5 bases from V and 0 bases from J, with 4 bases between. The CDR3: CASSPPTNEKLFF. DNA of the CDR3: TGTGCCAGCAGCCCCCCAACTAATGAAAAACTGTTTTTT.

The CDR3 loop is CASSVGVGFETQYF. The CDR3 DNA follows: TGTGCCAGCAGCGTAGGAGTGGGTTTTGAGACCCAGTACTTC. V and J are TRBV9 and TRBJ2-5; D ambiguous. Trimming removed 0 bases at V and 5 bases at J, with 11 bases between. The length of the CDR3 is 14 residues. Germline lookup yields CDR1 SGDLS and CDR2 YYNGEE.

The genes are TRBV27 and TRBJ2-5, with no clear D. V was trimmed by 6 bases and J by 3 bases, leaving 11 bases between them. The CDR3 extends over 13 amino acids. The germline V gene has CDR1 MNHEY and CDR2 SMNVEV (reference sequence). CDR3 sequence (DNA): TGTGCCAGCAGGGTTGAGCCTAAAGAGACCCAGTACTTC. The encoded protein is CASRVEPKETQYF.

V is TRBV7-6 and J is TRBJ1-1; 7 bases are shared with TRBD1. In germline, CDR1 is SGHVS, CDR2 FNYEAQ. V gave up 3 bases and J gave up 1 base; unmatched junction bases: 5. This CDR3 region has 15 residues. As DNA, the CDR3 is TGTGCCAGCAGCTTTCCGGGACAGAAGAACACTGAAGCTTTCTTT. This sequence encodes CASSFPGQKNTEAFF.

The V and J genes are TRBV5-6 and TRBJ1-5, with a weak D call TRBD1 (6 bases). CDR3 length equals 14 residues. Trimming removed 0 bases from V and 2 bases from J, with 6 bases in between. Germline V lookup: CDR1 SGHDT, CDR2 YYEEEE. The CDR3 protein is CASSLDRGNQPQHF. For the CDR3, the DNA is TGTGCCAGCAGCTTGGACAGGGGCAATCAGCCCCAGCATTTT.

CDR3 in amino acids: CASSFFFVRRVDEQYF. The CDR3 nucleotides read TGTGCCAGCAGTTTTTTCTTCGTTCGTAGGGTGGACGAGCAGTACTTC. The chain uses TRBV28 and TRBJ2-7; D is unclear. This CDR3 is built from 16 residues. V was shortened by 3 bases and J by 5 bases, with 20 bases between the two germline ends. Germline loops: CDR1 MDHEN, CDR2 SYDVKM.

The chain combines TRBV5-8 with TRBJ2-7, with D possibly matching TRBD2 (6 bases). CDR3 length: 15 residues. Between the trimmed V and J ends, which lost 0 bases and 6 bases, there was a span of 16 bases. Germline CDR1 SGHTS, CDR2 YDEGEE. CDR3 protein: CASSLVEGGSVEQYF. The CDR3 DNA reads TGTGCCAGCAGCTTGGTTGAGGGAGGTTCGGTCGAGCAGTACTTC.

V and J are TRBV25-1 and TRBJ1-1; TRBD1 matches 7 bases. From germline, CDR1 is MGHDK and CDR2 SYGVNS. CDR3 length: 13 amino acids. Germline trimming cut 4 bases from V and 1 base from J; bases unmatched to any gene: 0. This CDR3 reads CASSGQGNTEAFF. In DNA form, the CDR3 reads TGTGCCAGCAGTGGACAGGGGAACACTGAAGCTTTCTTT.

The chain recombines TRBV6-5 with TRBJ1-1, with TRBD1 as a possible D gene (5 bases). Germline CDR1 and CDR2: MNHEY and SVGAGI. V was shortened by 0 bases and J by 5 bases, with 13 bases between the two germline ends. This CDR3 contains 15 residues. CDR3 DNA sequence: TGTGCCAGCAGTTACTCGAAGCAGGGAGGAACTGAAGCTTTCTTT. Translated: CASSYSKQGGTEAFF.

The CDR3 here is CASSFLAEDSYEQYF. CDR3 nucleotides: TGCGCCAGCAGCTTCCTAGCGGAAGATTCCTACGAGCAGTACTTC. The rearrangement uses TRBV5-1 and TRBJ2-7; 7 bases are a match to TRBD2. CDR3 length: 15 amino acids. Germline assignment: CDR1 SGHRS and CDR2 YFSETQ. After removal of 2 bases from V and 1 base from J, the junction contained 6 bases not matched to a gene.